The entry below gives a single T cell receptor beta chain sequence along with its context. Libraries were prepared by immunoSEQ multiplex PCR; TCRdb keeps only in-frame clonotypes and omits some of them. The table records approximately 60,000 clones, roughly 90% of them present only once. The data belong to a study of T cells in localized non-small cell lung cancer. Germline assignment: CDR1 MDHEN and CDR2 SYDVKM. Between the trimmed V and J ends, which lost 6 bases and 7 bases, there was a span of 13 bases. The CDR3 is made up of 12 amino acids. Sequences were derived from peripheral blood, sampled before any cancer treatment. The sequence derives from a woman aged 35 to 70 with stage I lung adenocarcinoma. The V gene is TRBV28, the J gene TRBJ2-7, with unresolved D. CDR3 sequence reads: CASSLRVGEQYF. DNA of the CDR3: TGTGCCAGCAGCCTCCGGGTCGGAGAGCAGTACTTC.